A selection of T cell receptor beta chains follows, all from one sample in a study of blood T cell repertoires in COVID-19. Sequencing used immunoSEQ multiplex PCR; TCRdb keeps in-frame clones, though not all of them. Of some 200,000 clones in the sample, around four fifths were seen once. Sequencing was performed on peripheral blood. Receptors were obtained from a woman between 45 and 60 years old with active or convalescent COVID-19. Each CDR3 is given with its conserved first and last residue. The D gene is left open where the match is weak. Expanded clones are given a class, and other clones once, few, many or no size at all.

size	D	V	J	DNA	CDR3
NA	TRBD2	TRBV11-2	TRBJ2-5	TGTGCCAGCAGCTTAGTGGGACTAGCGGGAGGGCGGCGCGAGACCCAGTACTTC	CASSLVGLAGGRRETQYF
few	NA	TRBV18	TRBJ2-2	TGTGCCAGCTCACCACCGCGGGGGCCCGGGGAGCTGTTTTTT	CASSPPRGPGELFF
NA	NA	TRBV12-3/TRBV12-4	TRBJ1-1	TGTGCCAGCAGTTTTCTGTCGAACACTGAAGCTTTCTTT	CASSFLSNTEAFF
NA	TRBD1	TRBV10-3	TRBJ1-5	TGTGCCACCCGAAGGGGACAGGGGGCGACGAGCAATCAGCCCCAGCATTTT	CATRRGQGATSNQPQHF
NA	NA	TRBV28	TRBJ2-3	TGTGCCAGCAGTTCCTCCGTAGATACGCAGTATTTT	CASSSSVDTQYF
few	NA	TRBV28	TRBJ1-5	TGTGCCAGCACGCCTTGGACAGACGGACAGCCCCAGCATTTT	CASTPWTDGQPQHF
NA	NA	TRBV6-6	TRBJ2-5	TGTGCCAGCGGGTCACGCGGGGCCCAGTACTTC	CASGSRGAQYF
NA	TRBD1	TRBV2	TRBJ2-1	TGTGCCAGCAGCGAAACAGGGGTGGTTGCGCAGTTCTTC	CASSETGVVAQFF
NA	NA	TRBV5-1	TRBJ2-1	TGCGCCGCCGGCCCGGGGGGCAGCTCCTACAATGAGCAGTTCTTC	CAAGPGGSSYNEQFF
NA	NA	TRBV7-8	TRBJ1-2	TGTGCCAGCAGCTTACAGACGGGAGGTGGTGATGGCTACACCTTC	CASSLQTGGGDGYTF
once	TRBD1	TRBV19	TRBJ2-7	TGTGCCAGTAGCCCCATGGCAGGGGGAACCTACGAGCAGTACTTC	CASSPMAGGTYEQYF
NA	NA	TRBV5-6	TRBJ1-1	TGTGCCAGCAGCACGGACAGTAGGATCACTGAAGCTTTCTTT	CASSTDSRITEAFF
NA	TRBD1	TRBV4-1	TRBJ1-4	TGCGCCAGCAGCCAAGAAACGAACAGGGGACTGTTTTTT	CASSQETNRGLFF
NA	NA	TRBV10-3	TRBJ1-1	TGTGCCACCAGAGCATCAATGAACACTGAAGCTTTCTTT	CATRASMNTEAFF
once	TRBD1	TRBV7-8	TRBJ1-4	TGTGCCAGCAGCTCTCGGACAGGGGCTGTGGAAAAACTGTTTTTT	CASSSRTGAVEKLFF
once	NA	TRBV19	TRBJ2-5	TGTGCCAGTAGTCCACTTGGGGCAGGGTGGAAAGAGACCCAGTACTTC	CASSPLGAGWKETQYF
NA	NA	TRBV7-2	TRBJ2-3	TGTGCCAGCAGCTTACGGGTCCGCACAGATACGCAGTATTTT	CASSLRVRTDTQYF
once	NA	TRBV20-1	TRBJ2-5	TGCAGTGCTAGTGACACTGGCCAAGAGACCCAGTACTTC	CSASDTGQETQYF
NA	NA	TRBV19	TRBJ1-6	TGTGCCAGTAGGCGGGGAGGGAATTCACCCCTCCACTTT	CASRRGGNSPLHF
once	TRBD1	TRBV18	TRBJ2-2	TGTGCCAGCTCACCACCTGGACAGGGGACGAACACCGGGGAGCTGTTTTTT	CASSPPGQGTNTGELFF
NA	TRBD2	TRBV27	TRBJ2-3	TGTGCCAGCAGTTTGCAGCGGGGTACAGATACGCAGTATTTT	CASSLQRGTDTQYF
NA	TRBD1	TRBV10-3	TRBJ2-6	TGTGCCATCAGGGCGCCCGGGACAGGGACCACTGGGGCCAACGTCCTGACTTTC	CAIRAPGTGTTGANVLTF
NA	NA	TRBV19	TRBJ1-1	TGTGCCAGTAGTATCCAGGGCACGAACACTGAAGCTTTCTTT	CASSIQGTNTEAFF
NA	NA	TRBV5-1	TRBJ1-1	TGCGCCAGCAGCAGAAGCTCAGGGGTGCCTGAAGCTTTCTTT	CASSRSSGVPEAFF
NA	NA	TRBV4-1	TRBJ2-3	TGCGCCAGCAGCCCACAGCTCACAGATACGCAGTATTTT	CASSPQLTDTQYF
NA	TRBD2	TRBV5-4	TRBJ2-1	TGTGCCAGCAGCTGGTCGCGGGAGACTACCTACAATGAGCAGTTCTTC	CASSWSRETTYNEQFF
NA	NA	TRBV28	TRBJ2-2	TGTGCCAGCAGTTACGCCGGGCGGGCGAACACCGGGGAGCTGTTTTTT	CASSYAGRANTGELFF